The entry below gives a single T cell receptor beta chain sequence along with its context. This sample was taken from a study of shared clonotypes between healthy human individuals. This CDR3 comprises 14 residues. Germline V lookup: CDR1 SGHRS, CDR2 YFSETQ. V dropped 7 bases and J dropped 5 bases, with 15 bases sitting between them. Data came from immunoSEQ multiplex PCR; TCRdb stores just in-frame clones and leaves some out. The data contain about 2 million clones, over 85% of them singletons. Sequenced sample: naive CD4+ T cells sorted from blood. Subset of the sample: CD45RA+ positively selected. The clonotype comes from a man aged 18 to 30 in good health. The chain joins TRBV5-1 to TRBJ2-2, with unresolved D. The chain's CDR3 is CASCDKAETGELFF. The DNA for the CDR3 is TGCGCCAGCTGCGACAAGGCTGAGACCGGGGAGCTGTTTTTT.